This T cell receptor (beta chain) was retrieved from a study of beta chain features in type 1 diabetes. On the study more broadly: Across the samples, around 110,000,000 sorted cells were examined in total.

The investigators reverse transcribed all of the isolated RNA, so they sequenced expressed TCRB transcripts. Measured with immunoSEQ multiplex PCR; TCRdb has only the in-frame clones, and not every one. The sample lists roughly 380,000 clones, roughly a fifth occurring once. CDR3 length: 14 residues. Trimming at V came to 5 bases and at J to 5 bases, leaving 8 bases not matched to a gene. Germline V gene data show CDR1 as SEHNR and CDR2 as FQNEAQ (reference sequence). Whole-study results and caveats: VDJ junctions in type 1 diabetes patients carried more deletions and fewer insertions.

Only a few counts were recorded for this clone. The target antigen is unknown. The source is a woman between 18 and 29 years old in good health. The sample was naive CD4+ T cells from blood. The chain uses TRBV7-9 and TRBJ2-7, with 8 bases that match TRBD2. In DNA, the CDR3 is TGTGCCAGCAGCCCCGGGACTAGTCACGACGAGCAGTACTTC. Residues: CASSPGTSHDEQYF. The full variable domain, its missing parts supplied by reference TRBV7-9 and TRBJ2-7, is DTGVSQNPRHKITKRGQNVTFRCDPISEHNRLYWYRQTLGQGPEFLTYFQNEAQLEKSRLLSDRFSAERPKGSFSTLEIQRTEQGDSAMYLCASSPGTSHDEQYFGPGTRLTVT.